The clone carrying this TCR beta chain occurred once. Clones were read by immunoSEQ multiplex PCR, and TCRdb kept only the in-frame ones, dropping some. The sample contains under 150,000 clones, 85% to 90% of which appear only once. This specimen comes from a study of T cell responses to AZD1222 COVID-19 vaccine. The sequencing here drew on peripheral blood, taken on day 0 of AZD1222 vaccination. The sequence was collected from an adult in good health.

In DNA, the CDR3 is TGTGCCAGCAGCTTAAGGGGACAGGGGGACGGGGAGCTGTTTTTT. Protein product: CASSLRGQGDGELFF. This chain uses TRBV7-8 with TRBJ2-2, with 11 bases that match TRBD1. Per the germline V gene, CDR1 is SGHVS and CDR2 is FQNEAQ. The J segment lost 7 bases and the V segment lost 2 bases, leaving 3 bases of the junction unmatched. This CDR3 region has 15 residues.